The 24 T cell receptor beta chains in this list originate from one sample, sequenced in a study of T cell clones after liver transplantation. Produced via immunoSEQ multiplex PCR; TCRdb's table is partial and in-frame only. This table holds around 100,000 clones, around 83% found once. Sequencing was performed on CD4+ T cells from blood, taken before liver transplant. The receptor set was obtained from a human donor who received a liver transplant.

This clone was found a few times. Other DNA sequences in the sample encode the same CDR3. This rearrangement joins TRBV7-6 to TRBJ2-1; D uncertain. V lost 2 bases to trimming and J lost 5 bases, with 1 base between them. The CDR3 runs to 11 residues. Germline CDR1 reads SGHVS; CDR2 reads FNYEAQ. The CDR3 DNA is TGTGCCAGCAGCTTAAACAATGAGCAGTTCTTC. Residues: CASSLNNEQFF.

The V gene is TRBV9, the J gene TRBJ2-5, with unresolved D. Germline lookup yields CDR1 SGDLS and CDR2 YYNGEE. The length of the CDR3 is 12 residues. Trimming shortened V by 2 bases and J by 5 bases, and 7 bases separated the two germline ends. The CDR3 DNA sequence: TGTGCCAGCAGCGTCCCCCGGGAGACCCAGTACTTC. As protein: CASSVPRETQYF. Filled out from reference TRBV9 and TRBJ2-5, the complete variable domain reads DSGVTQTPKHLITATGQRVTLRCSPRSGDLSVYWYQQSLDQGLQFLIQYYNGEERAKGNILERFSAQQFPDLHSELNLSSLELGDSALYFCASSVPRETQYFGPGTRLLVL.

There are a few counts of this clone. J is TRBJ2-7 and V is TRBV6-1; 14 bases line up with TRBD2. Germline CDR1 and CDR2: MNHNS and SASEGT. This CDR3 is 17 amino acids long. The J segment lost 2 bases and the V segment lost 4 bases, leaving 7 bases of the junction unmatched. CDR3 region: CASSARPGLAGAYEQYF. The CDR3 coding sequence is TGTGCCAGCAGTGCACGACCGGGACTAGCGGGGGCCTACGAGCAGTACTTC.

This chain uses TRBV18 with TRBJ1-5; D is unclear. The CDR3 consists of 14 residues. Germline V gene lookup returns CDR1 KGHSH and CDR2 LQKENI. The V end lost 3 bases, the J end lost 0 bases, and 6 bases lay between the germline ends. CDR3 nucleotide sequence: TGTGCCAGCTCACCCGACGATAGCAATCAGCCCCAGCATTTT. It encodes CASSPDDSNQPQHF.

The chain has TRBV30 and TRBJ2-7; D remains unclear. The CDR3 is 14 residues long. In germline, CDR1 is GTSNPN, CDR2 SVGIG (reference sequence). V was trimmed by 1 base and J by 4 bases, leaving 14 bases between them. The CDR3 DNA reads as TGTGCCTGGAGTGCGACTCCAGAGCGATACGAGCAGTACTTC. Its protein product is CAWSATPERYEQYF.

The CDR3 loop is CASSTGYGSGVPDYKNIQYF. The DNA of the CDR3 is TGCGCCAGCAGCACGGGCTATGGTTCAGGGGTCCCTGACTACAAAAACATTCAGTACTTC. The chain employs TRBV5-1 and TRBJ2-4, with a tentative D call TRBD1 (6 bases). This CDR3 comprises 20 residues. V was cut by 4 bases and J by 3 bases, with 29 bases left in between. Germline assignment: CDR1 SGHRS and CDR2 YFSETQ. The full variable domain, its missing parts supplied by reference TRBV5-1 and TRBJ2-4, is KAGVTQTPRYLIKTRGQQVTLSCSPISGHRSVSWYQQTPGQGLQFLFEYFSETQRNKGNFPGRFSGRQFSNSRSEMNVSTLELGDSALYLCASSTGYGSGVPDYKNIQYFGAGTRLSVL.

V gene TRBV5-1 combines with J gene TRBJ2-1; D gene ambiguous. V lost 4 bases and J lost 7, with 15 bases in between. CDR3 length: 14 amino acids. CDR1 SGHRS and CDR2 YFSETQ come from the germline V gene. CDR3 sequence: CASSPPTATNEQFF. In DNA form, the CDR3 reads TGCGCCAGCAGCCCACCGACTGCTACGAATGAGCAGTTCTTC.

In its sample, this clone was seen a few times. This chain uses TRBV2 with TRBJ1-2; 8 bases align to TRBD1. Trimming took 6 bases from V and 7 from J; bases not matched to a gene: 16. Germline lookup yields CDR1 SNHLY and CDR2 FYNNEI. The CDR3 is 16 residues long. The CDR3 loop is CASSPSLFTGGGGYTF. DNA for the CDR3: TGTGCCAGCAGCCCTTCCCTCTTTACAGGGGGAGGTGGCTACACCTTC.

The V call is TRBV2, the J call TRBJ2-3; D perhaps matches TRBD2 (7 bases). CDR1 is SNHLY, CDR2 FYNNEI, per germline. The CDR3 has 16 residues. The V and J ends lost 1 base and 0 bases respectively, with 11 bases between them. In nucleotides, the CDR3 is TGTGCCAGCAGTGAAGAGGGGGGGCTGAGCACAGATACGCAGTATTTT. It yields the protein CASSEEGGLSTDTQYF.

The rearrangement links TRBV5-1 to TRBJ2-1; D is perhaps TRBD1 (5 bases). Trimming removed 0 bases at V and 2 bases at J, with 12 bases between. The CDR3 is 16 amino acids. The germline V gene encodes CDR1 SGHRS and CDR2 YFSETQ. CDR3 protein: CASSLGTPAAYNEQFF. CDR3 DNA: TGCGCCAGCAGCTTGGGGACACCCGCGGCCTACAATGAGCAGTTCTTC. Drawing the rest from reference TRBV5-1 and TRBJ2-1, the complete variable domain is KAGVTQTPRYLIKTRGQQVTLSCSPISGHRSVSWYQQTPGQGLQFLFEYFSETQRNKGNFPGRFSGRQFSNSRSEMNVSTLELGDSALYLCASSLGTPAAYNEQFFGPGTRLTVL.

The chain links TRBV27 to TRBJ2-1; D call uncertain. The CDR3 totals 18 residues. The V gene lost 4 bases and the J gene lost 0 bases, with 19 bases spanning the gap. Germline-derived CDR1 and CDR2 are MNHEY and SMNVEV (reference sequence). CDR3 in amino acids: CASSSPYARITSYNEQFF. In nucleotides, the CDR3 is TGTGCCAGCAGTTCTCCGTATGCGAGGATAACCTCCTACAATGAGCAGTTCTTC.

The rearrangement joins TRBV10-1 to TRBJ2-1, with 10 nucleotides matching TRBD2. Germline lookup yields CDR1 WNHNN and CDR2 SYGVQD (reference sequence). The CDR3 runs to 15 residues. V lost 3 bases to trimming and J lost 5 bases; unmatched junction nucleotides: 4. CDR3 nucleotides: TGCGCCAGCAGTGACAGGACTAGCGGACACAATGAGCAGTTCTTC. Protein product: CASSDRTSGHNEQFF.

This sequence joins TRBV5-1 and TRBJ1-1; no firm D call. V shed 2 bases and J shed 1 base, with 6 bases lying between them. The CDR3 runs 13 residues. CDR1 and CDR2 (germline): SGHRS, YFSETQ. The CDR3, as DNA: TGCGCCAGCAGCTTAGAGCCGAACACTGAAGCTTTCTTT. Its translation is CASSLEPNTEAFF.

J is TRBJ2-2 and V is TRBV9; possibly TRBD1 for D (6 bases). This CDR3 comprises 14 residues. CDR1 is SGDLS and CDR2 is YYNGEE in the germline V gene. Trimming removed 3 bases at V and 6 bases at J, with 12 bases between. The CDR3 bases are TGTGCCAGCAGCGGCGGCAGGGGTCCCGGGGAGCTGTTTTTT. It specifies CASSGGRGPGELFF.

This clone has ten or more counts. This chain joins TRBV19 and TRBJ2-6; D is unresolved. Germline V lookup: CDR1 LNHDA, CDR2 SQIVND (reference sequence). The CDR3 covers 13 residues. V gave up 6 bases and J gave up 4 bases, with 7 bases separating them. The CDR3 DNA reads as TGTGCCAGTAGAAGTCTGGGGGCCAACGTCCTGACTTTC. Translating gives CASRSLGANVLTF.

The chain employs TRBV19 and TRBJ2-7; TRBD1 matches 10 bases. The CDR3 is 15 amino acids. Germline CDR1 is LNHDA and CDR2 is SQIVND (reference sequence). V lost 3 bases to trimming and J lost 1 base; unmatched junction nucleotides: 3. The CDR3 coding sequence is TGTGCCAGTAGTATTGACAGGGGGCTGTCCTACGAGCAGTACTTC. It is translated as CASSIDRGLSYEQYF.

The rearrangement uses TRBV27 and TRBJ2-1; D possibly matches TRBD1 or TRBD2 (5 bases each). Trimming stripped 3 bases from V and 5 bases from J, with 14 bases between. The germline CDR1 and CDR2 sequences are MNHEY and SMNVEV (reference sequence). The CDR3 sequence is 15 residues long. The CDR3 here is CASSFLREGDNEQFF. CDR3 bases: TGTGCCAGCAGTTTCCTCCGGGAAGGGGACAATGAGCAGTTCTTC.

The chain recombines TRBV6-5 with TRBJ2-7; D remains unclear. The V end was cut by 6 bases, the J end by 7 bases, with 13 bases between. Germline V gives CDR1 MNHEY, CDR2 SVGAGI. The CDR3 is made up of 12 amino acids. The CDR3 is CASSLPGGEQYF. In DNA, the CDR3 is TGTGCCAGCAGCCTTCCAGGTGGAGAGCAGTACTTC.

In DNA form, the CDR3 reads TGCAGTGACACCCTGGGGGCTGGTGGCTACACCTTC. Amino acids: CSDTLGAGGYTF. The chain carries TRBV29-1 and TRBJ1-2; D perhaps matches TRBD1 (6 bases). The CDR3 has 12 amino acids. From germline, CDR1 is SQVTM and CDR2 ANQGSEA.

In its sample, this clone was seen a few times. The chain couples TRBV7-6 to TRBJ1-3; 7 bases fit TRBD1. Germline V CDR1 and CDR2: SGHVS, FNYEAQ. The junction had 3 bases not matched to a gene; V was cut back by 0 bases and J by 4 bases. The CDR3 extends over 15 amino acids. The CDR3 region has the DNA TGTGCCAGCAGCTTAGCCACAGGGGCCGGAAACACCATATATTTT. As protein: CASSLATGAGNTIYF. The complete variable domain, with remaining parts taken from reference TRBV7-6 and TRBJ1-3, reads GAGVSQSPRYKVTKRGQDVALRCDPISGHVSLYWYRQALGQGPEFLTYFNYEAQQDKSGLPNDRFSAERPEGSISTLTIQRTEQRDSAMYRCASSLATGAGNTIYFGEGSWLTVV.

V is TRBV7-9 and J is TRBJ2-1; perhaps TRBD2 as D (6 bases). CDR1 is SEHNR, CDR2 FQNEAQ, per germline (reference sequence). Trimming shortened V by 7 bases and J by 0 bases, and 13 bases separated the two germline ends. The CDR3 is made up of 15 amino acids. The CDR3, as DNA: TGTGCCAGCATCTCGGGACTTAGCTCCTACAATGAGCAGTTCTTC. This codes for CASISGLSSYNEQFF. The complete variable domain, with remaining parts taken from reference TRBV7-9 and TRBJ2-1, reads DTGVSQNPRHKITKRGQNVTFRCDPISEHNRLYWYRQTLGQGPEFLTYFQNEAQLEKSRLLSDRFSAERPKGSFSTLEIQRTEQGDSAMYLCASISGLSSYNEQFFGPGTRLTVL.

This clone was recorded a few times. The chain carries TRBV15 and TRBJ1-2; 7 positions match TRBD1. The CDR3 has 14 residues. Germline V CDR1 and CDR2: LNHNV, YYDKDF (reference sequence). Trimming took 4 bases from V and 6 from J; bases not matched to a gene: 8. CDR3 sequence: CATSTNRGGNGYTF. The CDR3 nucleotides are TGTGCCACCAGCACCAACAGGGGAGGTAATGGCTACACCTTC.

This chain links TRBV18 with TRBJ2-7; TRBD1 aligns across 8 bases. Trimming cost V 3 bases and J 6 bases; bases outside gene matches: 4. CDR1 is KGHSH and CDR2 is LQKENI in the germline V gene. CDR3 length: 13 amino acids. The CDR3 region is CASSPDRGGEQYF. In DNA, the CDR3 is TGTGCCAGCTCACCTGACAGGGGCGGCGAGCAGTACTTC.

J is TRBJ2-1 and V is TRBV19; 10 bases fit TRBD1. Trimming cost V 5 bases and J 9 bases; bases outside gene matches: 13. CDR1 is LNHDA and CDR2 is SQIVND in the germline V gene (reference sequence). The CDR3 has 16 residues. The CDR3 here is CASSLLRQGAVSEQFF. The CDR3 DNA follows: TGTGCCAGTAGTCTGCTGCGACAGGGGGCGGTGAGTGAGCAGTTCTTC.